Listed below are T cell receptor beta chains from one sample, sequenced in a study of OX40 agonist ivuxolimab in advanced cancers. Clones were read by immunoSEQ multiplex PCR, and TCRdb kept only the in-frame ones, dropping some. This sample carries 57,000 or so clones, roughly 85% of them seen once, and the ten largest clones take less than 5.5%. The material was CD4+ or CD8+ T cells sorted from blood, obtained in a trial of the OX40 agonist ivuxolimab. The receptors stem from an adult with an advanced solid tumor such as melanoma, head and neck, liver or kidney cancer. The CDR3 runs from the conserved cysteine through the conserved F or W. Fields, in order: CDR3 length, clone size, D gene, J gene, V gene, CDR3 DNA, CDR3 protein. A D gene is named only where the DNA matches it firmly. Expanded clones are given a class, and other clones once, few, many or no size at all.

length: 14; size: .; D: .; J: TRBJ2-2; V: TRBV5-1; DNA: TGCGCCAGCAGAAGGATCGATGAGACCGGGGAGCTGTTTTTT; CDR3: CASRRIDETGELFF
length: 13; size: .; D: .; J: TRBJ1-1; V: TRBV6-6; DNA: TGTGCCAGCAGTTATGTGGATTATACTGAAGCTTTCTTT; CDR3: CASSYVDYTEAFF
length: 15; size: .; D: .; J: TRBJ1-5; V: TRBV6-6; DNA: TGTGCCAGCAGCCGAACTGGGGGCCTAGGTCAGCCCCAGCATTTT; CDR3: CASSRTGGLGQPQHF
length: 13; size: .; D: .; J: TRBJ2-3; V: TRBV11-3; DNA: TGTGCCAGCAGCCCCCCGGGTACAGATACGCAGTATTTT; CDR3: CASSPPGTDTQYF
length: 11; size: .; D: .; J: TRBJ2-5; V: TRBV19; DNA: TGTGCCAGTAGTATGGCAGAGACCCAGTACTTC; CDR3: CASSMAETQYF
length: 12; size: once; D: .; J: TRBJ2-7; V: TRBV28; DNA: TGTGCCGGCTCGTCCGGGGCGGACGAGCAGTACTTC; CDR3: CAGSSGADEQYF
length: 14; size: .; D: .; J: TRBJ2-7; V: TRBV6-5; DNA: TGTGCCAGCAGATCCAGCGATAACCCCTACGAGCAGTACTTC; CDR3: CASRSSDNPYEQYF
length: 15; size: .; D: .; J: TRBJ2-3; V: TRBV6-6; DNA: TGTGCCAGCAGTGCCGATGGTAGCGGTCCAGATACGCAGTATTTT; CDR3: CASSADGSGPDTQYF
length: 14; size: .; D: TRBD1; J: TRBJ2-5; V: TRBV27; DNA: TGTGCCAGCAGCAAGACAGGGACCCAAGAGACCCAGTACTTC; CDR3: CASSKTGTQETQYF
length: 18; size: once; D: TRBD1; J: TRBJ2-6; V: TRBV5-1; DNA: TGCGCCAGCAGCTTCCCCGGGACAGGGGTTTCCGGGGCCAACGTCCTGACTTTC; CDR3: CASSFPGTGVSGANVLTF
length: 13; size: .; D: .; J: TRBJ2-3; V: TRBV4-1; DNA: TGCGCCAGCAGCCCCCTCCGGAGGGATACGCAGTATTTT; CDR3: CASSPLRRDTQYF
length: 15; size: .; D: .; J: TRBJ1-2; V: TRBV4-3; DNA: TGCGCCAGCAGCCAAGATAAAACAGAGCTCTATGGCTACACCTTC; CDR3: CASSQDKTELYGYTF
length: 17; size: .; D: .; J: TRBJ2-3; V: TRBV4-2; DNA: TGTGCCAGCAGCCAATCAACATCGGGGTATGGCACAGATACGCAGTATTTT; CDR3: CASSQSTSGYGTDTQYF
length: 18; size: .; D: TRBD2; J: TRBJ2-6; V: TRBV30; DNA: TGTGCCTGGAGGAATCGACTAGCGGGGGGCTCTGGGGCCAACGTCCTGACTTTC; CDR3: CAWRNRLAGGSGANVLTF
length: 15; size: .; D: .; J: TRBJ2-5; V: TRBV7-9; DNA: TGTGCCGGGTCCAGTTTGGCAACGACGCAAGAGACCCAGTACTTC; CDR3: CAGSSLATTQETQYF
length: 16; size: .; D: .; J: TRBJ2-3; V: TRBV7-3; DNA: TGTGCCAGCAGCTTAACTTCTGGCGGATACACAGATACGCAGTATTTT; CDR3: CASSLTSGGYTDTQYF
length: 13; size: .; D: .; J: TRBJ2-3; V: TRBV6-5; DNA: TGTGCCAGCAGTTGGACGTGGGCAGATACGCAGTATTTT; CDR3: CASSWTWADTQYF
length: 15; size: .; D: .; J: TRBJ1-5; V: TRBV6-1; DNA: TGTGCCAGCAGTGAGAGTACAGGGAGCAATCAGCCCCAGCATTTT; CDR3: CASSESTGSNQPQHF
length: 18; size: .; D: TRBD1; J: TRBJ1-2; V: TRBV18; DNA: TGTGCCAGCTCACGTTCCGGGACAGGGGAGCGAATTGACTATGGCTACACCTTC; CDR3: CASSRSGTGERIDYGYTF
length: 16; size: .; D: .; J: TRBJ2-7; V: TRBV5-1; DNA: TGCGCCAGCAGCCAGAAGTGGGCTAGCGAACCCTACGAGCAGTACTTC; CDR3: CASSQKWASEPYEQYF
length: 15; size: .; D: .; J: TRBJ2-4; V: TRBV10-1; DNA: TGCGCCAGCAGTGATAACGCGGGGGCGAAAAACATTCAGTACTTC; CDR3: CASSDNAGAKNIQYF
length: 13; size: .; D: .; J: TRBJ1-1; V: TRBV10-3; DNA: TGTGCCATCAGTGAAGGGAGAGAGCAGCCAGCTTTCTTT; CDR3: CAISEGREQPAFF
length: 13; size: .; D: .; J: TRBJ2-3; V: TRBV5-4; DNA: TGTGCCAGCTCGGGTCGACCTGAAGATACGCAGTATTTT; CDR3: CASSGRPEDTQYF
length: 13; size: .; D: .; J: TRBJ2-7; V: TRBV28; DNA: TGTGCCAGCAGTTTAACACTCTCCTACGAGCAGTACTTC; CDR3: CASSLTLSYEQYF
length: 19; size: .; D: TRBD1; J: TRBJ2-7; V: TRBV11-3; DNA: TGTGCCAGCAGCCTAGGACAGGGGCGTTCCATGGATATTTCCTACGAGCAGTACTTC; CDR3: CASSLGQGRSMDISYEQYF
length: 15; size: .; D: TRBD2; J: TRBJ2-5; V: TRBV7-2; DNA: TGTGCCAGCAGCGTACGGACTAGCGGGCAAGAGACCCAGTACTTC; CDR3: CASSVRTSGQETQYF
length: 13; size: .; D: .; J: TRBJ2-1; V: TRBV4-1; DNA: TGCGCCAGCAGCCAAGACGACCGGGGAGAGCAGTTCTTC; CDR3: CASSQDDRGEQFF
length: 13; size: .; D: TRBD1; J: TRBJ2-7; V: TRBV5-6; DNA: TGTGCCAGCAGCTTGACAGGGGCCTACGAGCAGTACTTC; CDR3: CASSLTGAYEQYF
length: 13; size: .; D: .; J: TRBJ2-1; V: TRBV18; DNA: TGTGCCAGCTCACGGGACAATCGGAATGAGCAGTTCTTC; CDR3: CASSRDNRNEQFF